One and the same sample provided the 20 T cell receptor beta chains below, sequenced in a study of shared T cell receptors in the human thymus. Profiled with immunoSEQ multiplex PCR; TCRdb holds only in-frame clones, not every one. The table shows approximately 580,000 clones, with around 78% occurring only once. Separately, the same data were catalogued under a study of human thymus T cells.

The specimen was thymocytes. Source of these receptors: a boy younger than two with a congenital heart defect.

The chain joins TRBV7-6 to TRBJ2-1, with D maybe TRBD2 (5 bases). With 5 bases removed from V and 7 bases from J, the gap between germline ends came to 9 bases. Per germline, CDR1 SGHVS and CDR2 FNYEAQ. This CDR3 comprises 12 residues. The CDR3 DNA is TGTGCCAGCAGCCCGCGGGCGAATGAGCAGTTCTTC. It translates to CASSPRANEQFF.

The CDR3 nucleotides are TGTGCCAGCAGTTTATCGATCTCGAGCGGGCAAGAGACCCAGTACTTC. Protein sequence: CASSLSISSGQETQYF. This chain joins TRBV27 and TRBJ2-5; D might be TRBD2 (6 bases). The CDR3 runs 16 residues. Germline CDR1 is MNHEY and CDR2 is SMNVEV (reference sequence). With 0 bases removed from V and 2 bases from J, the gap between germline ends came to 13 bases.

The chain's CDR3 is CAWSDNSGPSSYNEQFF. CDR3 coding DNA: TGTGCCTGGAGTGACAATAGCGGCCCTAGCTCCTACAATGAGCAGTTCTTC. The chain carries TRBV30 and TRBJ2-1; TRBD2 is a possible D gene (6 bases). This CDR3 is built from 17 residues. From germline, CDR1 is GTSNPN and CDR2 SVGIG (reference sequence). Deletions cut 1 base from V and 0 bases from J, with 16 bases between.

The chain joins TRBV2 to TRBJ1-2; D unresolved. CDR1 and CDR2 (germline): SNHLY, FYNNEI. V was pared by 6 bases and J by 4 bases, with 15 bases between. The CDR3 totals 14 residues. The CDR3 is CASSGVLGGYGYTF. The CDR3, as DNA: TGTGCCAGCAGCGGTGTTTTAGGCGGCTATGGCTACACCTTC.

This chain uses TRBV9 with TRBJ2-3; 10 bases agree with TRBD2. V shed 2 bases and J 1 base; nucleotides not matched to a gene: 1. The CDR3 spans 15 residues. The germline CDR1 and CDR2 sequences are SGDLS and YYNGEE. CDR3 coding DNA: TGTGCCAGCAGCGTCACTAGCGGGGGCACAGATACGCAGTATTTT. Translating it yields CASSVTSGGTDTQYF.

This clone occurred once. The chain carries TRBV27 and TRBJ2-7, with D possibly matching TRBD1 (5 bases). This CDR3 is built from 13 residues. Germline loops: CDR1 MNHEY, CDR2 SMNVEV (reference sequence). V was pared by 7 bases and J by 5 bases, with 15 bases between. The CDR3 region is CASKGNEPDEQYF. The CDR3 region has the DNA TGTGCCAGCAAGGGGAACGAGCCGGACGAGCAGTACTTC.

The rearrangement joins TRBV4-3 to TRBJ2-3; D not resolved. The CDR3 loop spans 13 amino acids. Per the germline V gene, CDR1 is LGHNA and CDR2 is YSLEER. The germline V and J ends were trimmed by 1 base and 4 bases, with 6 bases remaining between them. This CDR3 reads CASSQGTADTQYF. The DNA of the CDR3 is TGCGCCAGCAGCCAAGGCACTGCAGATACGCAGTATTTT.

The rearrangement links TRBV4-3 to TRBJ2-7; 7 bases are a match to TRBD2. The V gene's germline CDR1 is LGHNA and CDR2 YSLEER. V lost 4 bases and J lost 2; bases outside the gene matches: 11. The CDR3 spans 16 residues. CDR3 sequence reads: CASSREGKGTTYEQYF. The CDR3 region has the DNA TGCGCCAGCAGCCGGGAGGGAAAGGGGACCACCTACGAGCAGTACTTC.

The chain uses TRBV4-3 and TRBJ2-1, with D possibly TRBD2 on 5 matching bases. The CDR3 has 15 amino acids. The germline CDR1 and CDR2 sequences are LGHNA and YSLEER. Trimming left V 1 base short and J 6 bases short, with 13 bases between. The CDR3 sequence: CASSQVGLAPNEQFF. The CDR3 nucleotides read TGCGCCAGCAGCCAAGTAGGCCTAGCCCCCAATGAGCAGTTCTTC.

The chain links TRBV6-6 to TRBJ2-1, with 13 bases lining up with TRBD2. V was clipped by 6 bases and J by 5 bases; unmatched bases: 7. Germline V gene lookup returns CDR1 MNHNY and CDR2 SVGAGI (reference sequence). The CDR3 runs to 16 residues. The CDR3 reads CASRPGLAGPNNEQFF. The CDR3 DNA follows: TGTGCCAGCAGACCGGGACTAGCGGGACCCAACAATGAGCAGTTCTTC.

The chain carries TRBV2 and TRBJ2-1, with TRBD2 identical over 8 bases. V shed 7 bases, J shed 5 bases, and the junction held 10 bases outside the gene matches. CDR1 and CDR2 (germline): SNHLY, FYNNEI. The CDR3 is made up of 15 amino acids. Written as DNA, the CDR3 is TGTGCCAGCACCTACGGCGGGAGGATCAACAATGAGCAGTTCTTC. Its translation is CASTYGGRINNEQFF.

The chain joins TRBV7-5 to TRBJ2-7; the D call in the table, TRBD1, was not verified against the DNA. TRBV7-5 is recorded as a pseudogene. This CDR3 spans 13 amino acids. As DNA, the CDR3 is TGTGCCGTATGCCGGGACAGTCCTCTCGCAGGGTACTTC. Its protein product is CAVCRDSPLAGYF.

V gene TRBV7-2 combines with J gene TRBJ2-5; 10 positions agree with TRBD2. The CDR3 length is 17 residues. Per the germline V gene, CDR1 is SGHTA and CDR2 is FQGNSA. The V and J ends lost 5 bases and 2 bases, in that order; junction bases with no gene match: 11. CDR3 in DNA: TGTGCCAGCAGCCACCGGACTAGCGGAGGGGTTCAAGAGACCCAGTACTTC. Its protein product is CASSHRTSGGVQETQYF. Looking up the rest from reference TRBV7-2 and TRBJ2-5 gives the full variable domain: GAGVSQSPSNKVTEKGKDVELRCDPISGHTALYWYRQSLGQGLEFLIYFQGNSAPDKSGLPSDRFSAERTGGSVSTLTIQRTQQEDSAVYLCASSHRTSGGVQETQYFGPGTRLLVL.

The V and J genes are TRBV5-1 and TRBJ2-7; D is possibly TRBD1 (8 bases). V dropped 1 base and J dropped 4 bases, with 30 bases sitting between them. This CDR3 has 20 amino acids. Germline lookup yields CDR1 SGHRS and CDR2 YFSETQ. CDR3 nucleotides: TGCGCCAGCAGCTTGTCAAAACAGGGGGTTGAAGCGGGACCCCCATACGAGCAGTACTTC. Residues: CASSLSKQGVEAGPPYEQYF.

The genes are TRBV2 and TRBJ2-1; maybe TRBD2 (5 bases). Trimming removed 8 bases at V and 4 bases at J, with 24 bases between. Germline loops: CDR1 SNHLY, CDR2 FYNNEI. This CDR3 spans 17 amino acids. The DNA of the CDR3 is TGTGCCAGCCGTCCCCGGCGGGTGGCTGGCCGTTACAATGAGCAGTTCTTC. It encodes CASRPRRVAGRYNEQFF. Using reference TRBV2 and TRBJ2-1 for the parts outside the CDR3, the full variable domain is EPEVTQTPSHQVTQMGQEVILRCVPISNHLYFYWYRQILGQKVEFLVSFYNNEISEKSEIFDDQFSVERPDGSNFTLKIRSTKLEDSAMYFCASRPRRVAGRYNEQFFGPGTRLTVL.

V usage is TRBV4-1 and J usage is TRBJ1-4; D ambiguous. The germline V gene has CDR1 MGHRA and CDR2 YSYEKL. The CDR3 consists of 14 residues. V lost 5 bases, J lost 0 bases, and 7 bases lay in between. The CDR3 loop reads CASSVGATNEKLFF. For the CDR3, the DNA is TGCGCCAGCAGCGTGGGAGCAACTAATGAAAAACTGTTTTTT.

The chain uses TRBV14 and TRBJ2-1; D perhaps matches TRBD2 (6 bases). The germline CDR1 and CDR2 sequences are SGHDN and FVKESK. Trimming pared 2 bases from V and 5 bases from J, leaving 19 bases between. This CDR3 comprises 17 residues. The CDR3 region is CASSQHWPGDLDNEQFF. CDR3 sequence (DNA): TGTGCCAGCAGCCAACACTGGCCGGGAGACCTCGACAATGAGCAGTTCTTC.

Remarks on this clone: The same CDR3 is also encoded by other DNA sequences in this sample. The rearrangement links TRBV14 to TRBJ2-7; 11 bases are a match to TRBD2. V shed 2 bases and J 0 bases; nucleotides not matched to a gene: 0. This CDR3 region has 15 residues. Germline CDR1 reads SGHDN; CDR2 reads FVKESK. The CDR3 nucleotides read TGTGCCAGCAGCCAAACTAGCGGGAGCTCCTACGAGCAGTACTTC. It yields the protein CASSQTSGSSYEQYF.

CDR3 coding DNA: TGCGCCAGCAGCCAAGGGAAAGGGACTAGCGGGAGGGATCAAGAGACCCAGTACTTC. Amino acid sequence: CASSQGKGTSGRDQETQYF. The V gene is TRBV4-1, the J gene TRBJ2-5; 16 positions agree with TRBD2. The ends lost 1 base at V and 2 bases at J; junction bases unmatched: 7. The CDR3 totals 19 residues. Germline V gives CDR1 MGHRA, CDR2 YSYEKL.

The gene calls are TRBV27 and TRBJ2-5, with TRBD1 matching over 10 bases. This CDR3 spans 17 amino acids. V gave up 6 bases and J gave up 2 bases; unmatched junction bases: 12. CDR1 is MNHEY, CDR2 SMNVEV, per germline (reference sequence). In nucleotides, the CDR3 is TGTGCCAGCAGCATAAAGGCGCGGGACAGGGGACAAGAGACCCAGTACTTC. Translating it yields CASSIKARDRGQETQYF.